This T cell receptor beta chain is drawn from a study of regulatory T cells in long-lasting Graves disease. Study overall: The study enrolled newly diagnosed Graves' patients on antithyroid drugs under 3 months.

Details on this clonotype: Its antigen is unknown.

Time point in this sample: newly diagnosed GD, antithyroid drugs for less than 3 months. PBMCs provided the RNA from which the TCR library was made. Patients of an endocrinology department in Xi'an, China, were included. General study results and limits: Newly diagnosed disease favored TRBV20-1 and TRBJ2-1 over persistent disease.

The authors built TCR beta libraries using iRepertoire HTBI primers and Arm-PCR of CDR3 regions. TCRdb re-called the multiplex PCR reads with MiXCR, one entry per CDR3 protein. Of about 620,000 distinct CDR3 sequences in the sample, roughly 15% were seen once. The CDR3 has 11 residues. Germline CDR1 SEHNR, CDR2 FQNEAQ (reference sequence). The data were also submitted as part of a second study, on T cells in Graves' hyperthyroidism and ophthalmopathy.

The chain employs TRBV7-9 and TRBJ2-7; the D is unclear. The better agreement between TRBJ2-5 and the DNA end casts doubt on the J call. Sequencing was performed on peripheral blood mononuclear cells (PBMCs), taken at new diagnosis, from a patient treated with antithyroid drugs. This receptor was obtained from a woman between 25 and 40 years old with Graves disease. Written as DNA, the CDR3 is TGTGCCAGCAGCTATACGGGGACCCAGTACTTC. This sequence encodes CASSYTGTQYF.